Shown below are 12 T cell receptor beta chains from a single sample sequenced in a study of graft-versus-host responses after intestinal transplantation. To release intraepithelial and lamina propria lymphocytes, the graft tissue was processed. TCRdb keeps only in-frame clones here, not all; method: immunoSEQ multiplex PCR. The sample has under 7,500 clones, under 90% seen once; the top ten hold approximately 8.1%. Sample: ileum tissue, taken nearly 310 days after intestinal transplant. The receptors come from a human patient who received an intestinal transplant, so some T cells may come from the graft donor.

The DNA of the CDR3 is TGTGCCAGCAGCTTAACGGCGGGGATCCCCTACAATGAGCAGTTCTTC. Encoded protein: CASSLTAGIPYNEQFF. V usage is TRBV7-3 and J usage is TRBJ2-1; TRBD2 might be the D (6 bases). Trimming stripped 0 bases from V and 2 bases from J, with 11 bases between. CDR1 and CDR2 (germline): SGHTA, FQGTGA. The CDR3 is 16 amino acids. The full variable domain, with the rest looked up from reference TRBV7-3 and TRBJ2-1, is GAGVSQTPSNKVTEKGKYVELRCDPISGHTALYWYRQSLGQGPEFLIYFQGTGAADDSGLPNDRFFAVRPEGSVSTLKIQRTERGDSAVYLCASSLTAGIPYNEQFFGPGTRLTVL.

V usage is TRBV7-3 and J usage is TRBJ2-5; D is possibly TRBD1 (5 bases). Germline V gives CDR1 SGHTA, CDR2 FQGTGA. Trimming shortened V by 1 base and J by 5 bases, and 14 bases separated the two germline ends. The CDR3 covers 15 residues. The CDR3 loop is CASSLSGAQRETQYF. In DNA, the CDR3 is TGTGCCAGCAGCTTAAGTGGGGCCCAGAGGGAGACCCAGTACTTC.

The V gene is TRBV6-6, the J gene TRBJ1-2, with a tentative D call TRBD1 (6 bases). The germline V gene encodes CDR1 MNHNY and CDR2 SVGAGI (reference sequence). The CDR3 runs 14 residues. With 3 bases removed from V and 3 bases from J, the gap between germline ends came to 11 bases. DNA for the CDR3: TGTGCCAGCAGTTATAATAGGGGGGACTATGGCTACACCTTC. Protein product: CASSYNRGDYGYTF.

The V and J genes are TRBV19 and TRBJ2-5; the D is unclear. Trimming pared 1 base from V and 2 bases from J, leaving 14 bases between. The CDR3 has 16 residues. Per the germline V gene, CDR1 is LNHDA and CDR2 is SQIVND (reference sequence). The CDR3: CASSIAKTQGQETQYF. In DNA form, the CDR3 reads TGTGCCAGTAGTATAGCCAAGACTCAAGGGCAAGAGACCCAGTACTTC.

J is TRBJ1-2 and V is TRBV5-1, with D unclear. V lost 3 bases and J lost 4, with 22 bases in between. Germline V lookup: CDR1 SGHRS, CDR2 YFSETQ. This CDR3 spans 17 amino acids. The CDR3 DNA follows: TGCGCCAGCAGCTCGGACCGTACGACATTTGAGTTCTATGGCTACACCTTC. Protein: CASSSDRTTFEFYGYTF.

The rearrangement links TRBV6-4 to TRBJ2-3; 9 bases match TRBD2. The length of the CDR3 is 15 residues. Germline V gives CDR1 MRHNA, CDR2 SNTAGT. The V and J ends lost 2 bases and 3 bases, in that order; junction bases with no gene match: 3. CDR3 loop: CASSDVAGVTDTQYF. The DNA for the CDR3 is TGTGCCAGCAGTGACGTAGCGGGAGTTACAGATACGCAGTATTTT.

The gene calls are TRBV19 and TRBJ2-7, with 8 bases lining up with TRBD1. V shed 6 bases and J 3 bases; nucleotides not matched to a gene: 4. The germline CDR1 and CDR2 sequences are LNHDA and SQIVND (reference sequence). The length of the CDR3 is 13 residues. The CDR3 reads CASSGDRGYEQYF. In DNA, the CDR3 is TGTGCCAGTAGCGGCGACAGGGGCTACGAGCAGTACTTC. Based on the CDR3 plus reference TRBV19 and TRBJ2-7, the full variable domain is DGGITQSPKYLFRKEGQNVTLSCEQNLNHDAMYWYRQDPGQGLRLIYYSQIVNDFQKGDIAEGYSVSREKKESFPLTVTSAQKNPTAFYLCASSGDRGYEQYFGPGTRLTVT.

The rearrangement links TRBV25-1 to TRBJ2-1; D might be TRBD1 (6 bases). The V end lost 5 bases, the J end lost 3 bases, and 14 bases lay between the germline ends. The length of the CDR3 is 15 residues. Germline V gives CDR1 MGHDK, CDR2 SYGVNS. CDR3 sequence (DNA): TGTGCCAGCAGTATACAGGGAAGCGGCTACAATGAGCAGTTCTTC. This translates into CASSIQGSGYNEQFF.

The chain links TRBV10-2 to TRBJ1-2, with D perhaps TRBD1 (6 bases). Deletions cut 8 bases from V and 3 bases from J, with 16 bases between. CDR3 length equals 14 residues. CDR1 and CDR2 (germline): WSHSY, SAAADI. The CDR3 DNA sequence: TGCGCCAGCCTGGGGCAAGGGGGGGACTATGGCTACACCTTC. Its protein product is CASLGQGGDYGYTF.

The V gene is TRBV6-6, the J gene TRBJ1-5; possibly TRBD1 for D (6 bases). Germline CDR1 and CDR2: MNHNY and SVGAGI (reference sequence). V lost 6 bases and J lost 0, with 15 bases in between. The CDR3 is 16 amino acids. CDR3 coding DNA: TGTGCCAGCAGGAAAGGGGGTGATAATAGCAATCAGCCCCAGCATTTT. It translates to CASRKGGDNSNQPQHF.

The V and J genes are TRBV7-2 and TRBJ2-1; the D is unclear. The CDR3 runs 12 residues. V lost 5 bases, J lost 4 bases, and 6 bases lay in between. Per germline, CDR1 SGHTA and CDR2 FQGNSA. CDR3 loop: CASSAVYNEQFF. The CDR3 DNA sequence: TGTGCCAGCAGCGCAGTTTACAATGAGCAGTTCTTC.

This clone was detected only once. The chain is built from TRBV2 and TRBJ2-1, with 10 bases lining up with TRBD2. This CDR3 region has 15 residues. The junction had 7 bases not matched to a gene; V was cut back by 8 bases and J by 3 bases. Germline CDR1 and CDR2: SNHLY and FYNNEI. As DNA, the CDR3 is TGTGCCAGCTTTCGGGGGACTAGCGTCTACAATGAGCAGTTCTTC. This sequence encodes CASFRGTSVYNEQFF.